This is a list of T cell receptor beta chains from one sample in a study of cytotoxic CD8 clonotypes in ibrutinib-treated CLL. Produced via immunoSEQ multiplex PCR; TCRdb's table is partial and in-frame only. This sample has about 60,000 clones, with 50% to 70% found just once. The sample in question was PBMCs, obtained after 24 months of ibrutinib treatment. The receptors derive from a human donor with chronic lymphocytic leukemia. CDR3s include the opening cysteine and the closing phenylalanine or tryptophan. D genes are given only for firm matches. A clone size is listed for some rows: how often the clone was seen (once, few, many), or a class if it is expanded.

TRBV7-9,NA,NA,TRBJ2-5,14,CASSLGRWEETQYF,TGTGCCAGCAGCTTAGGGAGGTGGGAAGAGACCCAGTACTTC
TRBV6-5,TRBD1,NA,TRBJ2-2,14,CASSHRGWAGELFF,TGTGCCAGCAGCCACAGGGGGTGGGCCGGGGAGCTGTTTTTT
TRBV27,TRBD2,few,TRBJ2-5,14,CASRRTSGGGNQYF,TGTGCCAGCAGAAGGACTAGCGGGGGGGGTAACCAGTACTTC
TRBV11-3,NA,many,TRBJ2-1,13,CASSFRDVNEQFF,TGTGCCAGCAGCTTTAGGGACGTCAATGAGCAGTTCTTC
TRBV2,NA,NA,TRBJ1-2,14,CASSDGGSNYGYTF,TGTGCCAGCAGTGATGGGGGCTCGAACTATGGCTACACCTTC
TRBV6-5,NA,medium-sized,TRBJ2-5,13,CASPSPDQETQYF,TGTGCCAGTCCCTCCCCGGACCAAGAGACCCAGTACTTC
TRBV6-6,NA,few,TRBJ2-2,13,CASNILSTGELFF,TGTGCCAGCAATATACTCAGCACCGGGGAGCTGTTTTTT
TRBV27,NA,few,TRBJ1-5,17,CASSSRGGRRSNQPQHF,TGTGCCAGCAGTTCCCGAGGGGGTAGGCGAAGCAATCAGCCCCAGCATTTT
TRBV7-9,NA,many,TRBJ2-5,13,CASSLGGWETQYF,TGTGCCAGCAGCTTAGGGGGCTGGGAGACCCAGTACTTC
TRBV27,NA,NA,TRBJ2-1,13,CASSSPQGNEQFF,TGTGCCAGCAGTTCACCACAGGGAAATGAGCAGTTCTTC
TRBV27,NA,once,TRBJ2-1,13,CASSRGSYNEQFF,TGTGCCAGCTCAAGAGGGTCGTACAATGAGCAGTTCTTC
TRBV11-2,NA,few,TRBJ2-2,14,CASTTQGSTGELFF,TGTGCCAGCACCACACAGGGATCGACCGGGGAGCTGTTTTTT
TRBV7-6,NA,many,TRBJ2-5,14,CASSPRTAQETQYF,TGTGCCAGCAGCCCTAGGACAGCTCAAGAGACCCAGTACTTC
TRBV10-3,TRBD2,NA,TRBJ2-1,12,CAIGTTYNEQFF,TGTGCCATCGGGACTACCTACAATGAGCAGTTCTTC
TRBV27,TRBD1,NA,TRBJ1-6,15,CASSLSIRGNSPLHF,TGTGCCAGCAGTTTATCGATCAGGGGGAATTCACCCCTCCACTTT
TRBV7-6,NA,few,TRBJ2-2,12,CASSLDEWELFF,TGTGCCAGCAGCTTAGATGAGTGGGAGCTGTTTTTT
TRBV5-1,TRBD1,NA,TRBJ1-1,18,CASSLDIRTGVRNTEAFF,TGCGCCAGCAGCTTGGATATAAGGACAGGGGTGCGGAACACTGAAGCTTTCTTT
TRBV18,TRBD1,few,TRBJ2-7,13,CASSPTGGDEQYF,TGTGCCAGCTCACCCACAGGGGGCGACGAGCAGTACTTC
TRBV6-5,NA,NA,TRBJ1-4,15,CASSYRAGLNEKLFF,TGTGCCAGCAGTTACAGGGCAGGGTTGAATGAAAAACTGTTTTTT
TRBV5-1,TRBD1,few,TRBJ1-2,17,CASSLGGTGSLNYGYTF,TGCGCCAGCAGCTTGGGCGGGACAGGGTCTCTTAACTATGGCTACACCTTC
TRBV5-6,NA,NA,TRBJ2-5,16,CASSLPGLGWQETQYF,TGTGCCAGCAGCTTGCCCGGTCTGGGGTGGCAAGAGACCCAGTACTTC
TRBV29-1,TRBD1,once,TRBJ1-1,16,CSVSRGGGQGNTEAFF,TGCAGCGTTAGTCGGGGTGGGGGACAGGGGAACACTGAAGCTTTCTTT
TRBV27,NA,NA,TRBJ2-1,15,CASSRGTHSYNEQFF,TGTGCCAGCTCCCGGGGCACCCACTCCTACAATGAGCAGTTCTTC
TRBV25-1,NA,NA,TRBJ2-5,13,CASSRTVQETQYF,TGTGCCAGCAGTAGGACAGTCCAAGAGACCCAGTACTTC
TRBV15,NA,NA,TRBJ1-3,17,CATSRLGTGNSGNTIYF,TGTGCCACCAGCAGACTGGGGACGGGGAACTCTGGAAACACCATATATTTT
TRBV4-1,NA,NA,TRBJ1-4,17,CASSQDRGAGLNEKLFF,TGCGCCAGCAGCCAAGATAGGGGCGCCGGCCTTAATGAAAAACTGTTTTTT
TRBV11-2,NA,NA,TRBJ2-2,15,CASSLGVHSAGELFF,TGTGCCAGCAGTCTCGGTGTTCATAGCGCCGGGGAGCTGTTTTTT
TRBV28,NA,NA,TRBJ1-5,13,CASTPSDNQPQHF,TGTGCCAGCACCCCCTCCGATAATCAGCCCCAGCATTTT
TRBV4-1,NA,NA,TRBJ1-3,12,CASSPSGNTIYF,TGCGCCAGCAGTCCATCAGGAAACACCATATATTTT
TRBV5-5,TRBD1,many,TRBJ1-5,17,CASSRVIGQGGHQPQHF,TGTGCCAGCAGCCGAGTAATAGGACAGGGAGGGCATCAGCCCCAGCATTTT
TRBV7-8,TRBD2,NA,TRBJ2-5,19,CASIFFGAQREGPQETQYF,TGTGCCAGCATTTTTTTTGGGGCTCAGCGGGAGGGTCCACAAGAGACCCAGTACTTC